This T cell receptor beta chain appears in the sequencing data of a study of control samples from healthy donors and cancer patients. Per germline, CDR1 SNHLY and CDR2 FYNNEI. V was trimmed by 5 bases and J by 7 bases, leaving 11 bases between them. The CDR3 contains 13 residues. Method: immunoSEQ multiplex PCR; TCRdb's copy keeps in-frame clones and lacks some. In the table there are 90,000 or so clones, 85% to 90% of which are singletons. The rearrangement links TRBV2 to TRBJ2-2; D not resolved. Sequenced material: PBMCs. This TCR was sampled from a woman between 50 and 59 years old with colorectal cancer. The CDR3 nucleotides read TGTGCCAGCAGTCCAGATAGTGGCGGGGAGCTGTTTTTT. Amino acids: CASSPDSGGELFF.